The text below deals with one TCR beta chain. The antigen is undetermined. PCR involved 60 Vbeta and 13 Jbeta primers. Profiling relied on immunoSEQ multiplex PCR, and the TCRdb table lists in-frame clones only, not all of them. The sample holds 85,000 to 100,000 clones, 55% to 75% seen once. This record belongs to a study of cytomegalovirus exposure and HLA in healthy donors. Overall study findings and caveats: Indistinguishable V segments, including TRBV6-2 and TRBV6-3, were excluded.

Trimming left V 2 bases short and J 4 bases short, with 10 bases between. Germline assignment: CDR1 MNHEY and CDR2 SVGAGI. This CDR3 spans 14 amino acids. This chain links TRBV6-5 with TRBJ2-3; tentative D call: TRBD1 (6 bases). Sample: PBMCs. The TCR sequence derives from a man in his 60s in good health and CMV-seronegative. The CDR3 bases are TGTGCCAGCAGTTACGGCCAGGGGTCAGATACGCAGTATTTT. It encodes CASSYGQGSDTQYF.